These T cell receptor beta chains were read from a single sample in a study of blood T cell repertoires in COVID-19. The data were produced by immunoSEQ multiplex PCR, yet TCRdb's version contains in-frame clones alone and is incomplete. Found here are 140,000 to 150,000 clones, around 90% of them singletons; the top ten hold nearly 0.95%. Sample: peripheral blood. All receptors derive from a woman aged 50 to 60 with acute or convalescent COVID-19. Each CDR3 is given with its conserved first and last residue. Each record gives: CDR3 protein, J gene, V gene.

cdr3_aa: CASSLRELGTYEQYF
j_call: TRBJ2-7
v_call: TRBV5-1

cdr3_aa: CASSFTDTQYF
j_call: TRBJ2-3
v_call: TRBV19

cdr3_aa: CASRTGGTDTQYF
j_call: TRBJ2-3
v_call: TRBV5-1

cdr3_aa: CASSLRGGGSADTQYF
j_call: TRBJ2-3
v_call: TRBV7-3

cdr3_aa: CASSFAGQSYGEQFF
j_call: TRBJ2-1
v_call: TRBV25-1

cdr3_aa: CASSDNGNSPLHF
j_call: TRBJ1-6
v_call: TRBV6-6

cdr3_aa: CSALQGHGYTF
j_call: TRBJ1-2
v_call: TRBV20-1

cdr3_aa: CASSLGLAGDNEQFF
j_call: TRBJ2-1
v_call: TRBV7-9

cdr3_aa: CAISEGRVTDTQYF
j_call: TRBJ2-3
v_call: TRBV10-3

cdr3_aa: CASTSDTGNTEAFF
j_call: TRBJ1-1
v_call: TRBV5-6

cdr3_aa: CASSATGGAGTEAFF
j_call: TRBJ1-1
v_call: TRBV18

cdr3_aa: CASSRTDSWSTEAFF
j_call: TRBJ1-1
v_call: TRBV18

cdr3_aa: CASSSVDLGTGGYEQYF
j_call: TRBJ2-7
v_call: TRBV5-1

cdr3_aa: CASNFGPLHF
j_call: TRBJ1-6
v_call: TRBV19

cdr3_aa: CAWSGSLTYEQYF
j_call: TRBJ2-7
v_call: TRBV30

cdr3_aa: CASSRDRGNEQYF
j_call: TRBJ2-7
v_call: TRBV27

cdr3_aa: CASSNRDSGNTIYF
j_call: TRBJ1-3
v_call: TRBV18

cdr3_aa: CASSDTGDPSYGYTF
j_call: TRBJ1-2
v_call: TRBV7-3

cdr3_aa: CASSFSDSYGYTF
j_call: TRBJ1-2
v_call: TRBV2

cdr3_aa: CATSDEDTNYGYTF
j_call: TRBJ1-2
v_call: TRBV24-1

cdr3_aa: CAWSVGGTGPYEQYF
j_call: TRBJ2-7
v_call: TRBV30

cdr3_aa: CASSQAGRNGELFF
j_call: TRBJ2-2
v_call: TRBV4-1

cdr3_aa: CAWSGERGGPDTQYF
j_call: TRBJ2-3
v_call: TRBV30

cdr3_aa: CASSLSGGGFTYNEQFF
j_call: TRBJ2-1
v_call: TRBV7-2

cdr3_aa: CSVEDRGQVF
j_call: TRBJ2-7
v_call: TRBV29-1

cdr3_aa: CSVEQGIGYGYTF
j_call: TRBJ1-2
v_call: TRBV29-1